One sample yielded the 17 T cell receptor beta chains listed below, sequenced in a study of cytomegalovirus exposure and HLA in healthy donors. The PCR had 60 Vbeta and 13 Jbeta primers. The table came from immunoSEQ multiplex PCR; TCRdb's copy has only in-frame clones and leaves some out. This sample carries tens of thousands of clones, roughly four fifths of them seen once, and the ten largest clones take around 0.63%. Sequences were obtained from PBMCs. These receptors all come from a young man in good health and CMV-seronegative.

The chain joins TRBV19 to TRBJ1-2; 9 positions agree with TRBD1. CDR3 length equals 18 residues. V lost 1 base to trimming and J lost 3 bases; unmatched junction nucleotides: 12. CDR1 is LNHDA and CDR2 is SQIVND in the germline V gene (reference sequence). The CDR3 nucleotides read TGTGCCAGTAGTATAGTGGGCACAGGGGGCGTGAAGGACTATGGCTACACCTTC. Encoded protein: CASSIVGTGGVKDYGYTF.

This clone was counted once. The V call is TRBV25-1, the J call TRBJ2-2; the match to TRBD1 covers 8 bases. The CDR3 length is 16 residues. CDR1 is MGHDK and CDR2 is SYGVNS in the germline V gene. V shed 2 bases and J 3 bases; nucleotides not matched to a gene: 5. CDR3 DNA sequence: TGTGCCAGCAGTGAACACGGGACAGGTTACACCGGGGAGCTGTTTTTT. Its protein is CASSEHGTGYTGELFF.

The chain employs TRBV6-5 and TRBJ2-7; 8 bases agree with TRBD2. The CDR3 runs 16 residues. Germline CDR1 is MNHEY and CDR2 is SVGAGI. V dropped 2 bases and J dropped 3; count of bases not matched to a gene: 9. The CDR3: CASSYRGGGKLYEQYF. DNA of the CDR3: TGTGCCAGCAGTTACCGGGGCGGGGGGAAACTCTACGAGCAGTACTTC.

This clone was recorded once. The chain couples TRBV9 to TRBJ2-5, with D uncertain. V was trimmed by 0 bases and J by 5 bases, leaving 5 bases between them. CDR1 and CDR2 from the germline V gene are SGDLS and YYNGEE. The CDR3 is 12 amino acids. The CDR3 DNA reads TGTGCCAGCAGCGTAGAGGAGGAGACCCAGTACTTC. Its protein product is CASSVEEETQYF.

The V gene is TRBV6-6, the J gene TRBJ2-3; 9 bases fit TRBD1. The CDR3 spans 16 residues. Germline loops: CDR1 MNHNY, CDR2 SVGAGI (reference sequence). The ends lost 6 bases at V and 3 bases at J; junction bases unmatched: 10. In nucleotides, the CDR3 is TGTGCCAGCAGCCTCCCCAGGGGGACAGGGACAGATACGCAGTATTTT. Encoded protein: CASSLPRGTGTDTQYF.

This clone was counted a few times. The genes are TRBV5-1 and TRBJ1-1, with 8 nucleotides matching TRBD1. The length of the CDR3 is 16 residues. CDR1 is SGHRS and CDR2 is YFSETQ in the germline V gene. J lost 4 bases, V lost 3 bases, and 11 bases had no gene match. Here the CDR3 reads CASSSGDRGPLTEAFF. The CDR3 DNA is TGCGCCAGCAGCTCGGGTGACAGGGGTCCTCTCACTGAAGCTTTCTTT. The whole variable domain, remainder taken from reference TRBV5-1 and TRBJ1-1, is KAGVTQTPRYLIKTRGQQVTLSCSPISGHRSVSWYQQTPGQGLQFLFEYFSETQRNKGNFPGRFSGRQFSNSRSEMNVSTLELGDSALYLCASSSGDRGPLTEAFFGQGTRLTVV.

This chain connects TRBV2 to TRBJ2-7, with 7 nucleotides matching TRBD1. CDR1 is SNHLY and CDR2 is FYNNEI in the germline V gene. The CDR3 has 13 residues. Trimming took 7 bases from V and 5 from J; bases not matched to a gene: 8. CDR3 sequence: CASTRMTGNEQYV. CDR3 coding DNA: TGTGCCAGCACCAGAATGACAGGGAACGAGCAGTACGTC.

The chain employs TRBV2 and TRBJ1-5; D not certain. The CDR3 extends over 14 amino acids. Germline V gives CDR1 SNHLY, CDR2 FYNNEI. Trimming took off 3 bases at V and 13 bases at J, with 19 bases between the two ends. CDR3 DNA sequence: TGTGCCAGCAGTGATGGGCAGGCCTCTGAAGAACAGCATTTT. Amino acid sequence: CASSDGQASEEQHF.

V is TRBV4-3 and J is TRBJ2-2; no clear D gene. This CDR3 spans 14 amino acids. The V end was cut by 1 base, the J end by 5 bases, with 8 bases between. Germline CDR1 reads LGHNA; CDR2 reads YSLEER. The CDR3 DNA sequence: TGCGCCAGCAGCCAAGGCAGGTCTACCGGGGAGCTGTTTTTT. Translated: CASSQGRSTGELFF.

The CDR3 nucleotides are TGCGCCAGCAGCCAAGTGGAGGACCAAGAGACCCAGTACTTC. It is translated as CASSQVEDQETQYF. The chain joins TRBV4-3 to TRBJ2-5; TRBD2 might be the D (5 bases). The CDR3 is 14 amino acids. Germline V lookup: CDR1 LGHNA, CDR2 YSLEER. V was shortened by 1 base and J by 0 bases, with 6 bases between the two germline ends.

The V and J genes are TRBV7-6 and TRBJ2-5; 7 positions agree with TRBD1. The length of the CDR3 is 13 residues. V trimming: 4 bases; J trimming: 4 bases; junction bases outside the gene matches: 3. In germline, CDR1 is SGHVS, CDR2 FNYEAQ. In DNA form, the CDR3 reads TGTGCCAGCAGCTCCTACAGGGGAGAGACCCAGTACTTC. It is translated as CASSSYRGETQYF.

This clone was detected only once. J is TRBJ2-5 and V is TRBV19, with 12 nucleotides matching TRBD1. The germline CDR1 and CDR2 sequences are LNHDA and SQIVND (reference sequence). The V and J ends lost 4 bases and 3 bases, in that order; junction bases with no gene match: 3. The CDR3 is made up of 15 amino acids. The CDR3 protein is CASSRGTGGEETQYF. CDR3 DNA sequence: TGTGCCAGTAGTAGAGGGACAGGGGGCGAAGAGACCCAGTACTTC.

V and J are TRBV5-1 and TRBJ2-7; a weak D match, TRBD2 (8 bases). There are 16 residues in the CDR3. Deletions cut 0 bases from V and 3 bases from J, with 16 bases between. Per germline, CDR1 SGHRS and CDR2 YFSETQ. CDR3 bases: TGCGCCAGCAGCTTGGCGGGAGGGGGCCCCCTCTACGAGCAGTACTTC. It yields the protein CASSLAGGGPLYEQYF.

The chain employs TRBV19 and TRBJ2-1; TRBD2 aligns across 10 bases. Germline CDR1 is LNHDA and CDR2 is SQIVND (reference sequence). The V and J ends lost 5 bases and 1 base, in that order; junction bases with no gene match: 2. The CDR3 spans 15 residues. CDR3 in amino acids: CASSLAGVSYNEQFF. CDR3 nucleotide sequence: TGTGCCAGTAGTCTAGCGGGAGTTTCCTACAATGAGCAGTTCTTC.

V gene TRBV28 combines with J gene TRBJ1-5, with TRBD1 identical over 10 bases. V lost 3 bases, J lost 4 bases, and 24 bases stayed unmatched. Looked up from germline, CDR1 is MDHEN and CDR2 is SYDVKM. The CDR3 length is 22 residues. CDR3 amino acids: CASSFSLLVGQGSLFGNQPQHF. In DNA, the CDR3 is TGTGCCAGCAGTTTTTCGCTCCTAGTGGGACAGGGGTCTCTCTTTGGTAATCAGCCCCAGCATTTT.

CDR3 coding DNA: TGTGCCAGCAGCTTGGCCGGGTACACTGAAGCTTTCTTT. Protein: CASSLAGYTEAFF. V is TRBV5-4 and J is TRBJ1-1; the D is unclear. The germline V and J ends were trimmed by 0 bases and 3 bases, with 6 bases remaining between them. The CDR3 has 13 residues. Germline CDR1 is SGHNT and CDR2 is YYREEE (reference sequence).

This sequence joins TRBV29-1 and TRBJ2-3; D may be TRBD1 (5 bases). The ends were cut back, 6 bases at V and 0 bases at J, with 16 bases in the middle. The CDR3 length is 15 residues. The germline V gene encodes CDR1 SQVTM and CDR2 ANQGSEA. CDR3: CSVYIRTSSTDTQYF. CDR3 nucleotides: TGCAGCGTATATATACGGACAAGCAGCACAGATACGCAGTATTTT.